What follows describes a single T cell receptor beta chain. Its antigen is still unknown. This CDR3 spans 14 amino acids. Germline CDR1 and CDR2: SSHAT and FNYEAQ (reference sequence). V lost 5 bases and J lost 4, with 14 bases in between. This entry comes from a study of cytomegalovirus exposure and HLA in healthy donors. The study, taken as a whole, reports: In vitro confirmation showed three CMV-associated chains to be CMV antigen specific. One later analysis, an examination of the 90 to 150 validation repertoires, found that first-cohort TCR clusters tended to co-occur in them. Overall, some 160 TCR beta chains were annotated as cytomegalovirus-associated.

TCRdb's table, derived via immunoSEQ multiplex PCR, lists solely in-frame clones and lacks some. The repertoire has some 320,000 clones, 87% of them found once; the top ten carry approximately 1.1%. These donors were members of the approximately 120-subject validation cohort, a group separate from the approximately 640-subject first cohort. Sequencing input: PBMCs. This TCR was recovered from a woman aged 25 to 39 in good health and CMV-seropositive. The rearrangement joins TRBV7-7 to TRBJ2-5; D is perhaps TRBD1 (7 bases). Here the CDR3 reads CASSHPGGRETQYF. The CDR3 bases are TGTGCCAGCAGCCACCCAGGGGGGCGAGAGACCCAGTACTTC.